A single T cell receptor beta chain is shown here with its context. The CDR3 is 14 residues long. V was cut by 8 bases and J by 0 bases, with 14 bases left in between. CDR1 is MGHRA, CDR2 YSYEKL, per germline. This sample is part of a study of CD8 T cells in ankylosing spondylitis. TCRdb re-called the 5' RACE reads with MiXCR, one entry per CDR3 protein. The sample contains roughly 230,000 distinct CDR3 sequences, roughly 18% of which appear only once. The sequence was obtained from a male donor with ankylosing spondylitis or in good health (not recorded which). The sequenced sample was blood, either unsorted or a sorted T cell fraction (not recorded which). This chain joins TRBV4-1 and TRBJ2-7, with TRBD1 as a possible D gene (6 bases). For the CDR3, the DNA is TGCGCCAGCGGCGAGATACAGGGCTCCTACGAGCAGTACTTC. Protein sequence: CASGEIQGSYEQYF.